The 8 T cell receptor beta chains below come from one sample, sequenced in a study of blood T cells in healthy people across ages. Next came a second PCR, run for roughly 6 to 11 cycles, which used a sample-barcoded 5' primer along with a J-beta primer mix. One entry per CDR3 protein results from TCRdb running MiXCR on the 5' RACE reads. The table records approximately 690,000 distinct CDR3 sequences, 45% to 65% of them present only once. Sequencing was done on a sample of blood. The origin of the receptors is a man aged 55-75 years in good health.

The V call is TRBV5-1, the J call TRBJ2-5, with a possible D match to TRBD2 (5 bases). The germline gives CDR1 SGHRS, CDR2 YFSETQ. The V and J ends lost 1 base and 2 bases respectively, with 9 bases between them. This CDR3 is built from 14 residues. CDR3 nucleotides: TGCGCCAGCAGCTTGCACGGGGTACAAGAGACCCAGTACTTC. This codes for CASSLHGVQETQYF.

The chain has TRBV3-1 and TRBJ2-7; TRBD1 matches 9 bases. Germline-derived CDR1 and CDR2 are LGHDT and YNNKEL (reference sequence). V shed 6 bases, J shed 2 bases, and the junction held 8 bases outside the gene matches. CDR3 length equals 15 residues. The chain's CDR3 is CASSLPGQGPYEQYF. In DNA, the CDR3 is TGTGCCAGCAGTCTACCGGGACAGGGCCCCTACGAGCAGTACTTC.

J is TRBJ1-2 and V is TRBV7-2; TRBD1 might be the D (5 bases). Germline CDR1 is SGHTA and CDR2 is FQGNSA. V lost 3 bases, J lost 6 bases, and 14 bases lay in between. The CDR3 loop spans 14 amino acids. This chain's CDR3 is CASSFGASLDGYTF. CDR3 in DNA: TGTGCCAGCAGCTTTGGGGCCAGTCTTGATGGCTACACCTTC.

This chain links TRBV20-1 with TRBJ2-5; 10 bases align to TRBD2. Trimming at V came to 6 bases and at J to 5 bases, leaving 9 bases not matched to a gene. This CDR3 region has 14 residues. Germline V CDR1 and CDR2: DFQATT, SNEGSKA (reference sequence). In DNA, the CDR3 is TGCAGTGCCCCGACTAGCGGGTCCTGGGAGACCCAGTACTTC. It specifies CSAPTSGSWETQYF.

This rearrangement joins TRBV6-6 to TRBJ2-7, with D perhaps assigned TRBD1 or TRBD2 (5 bases each). Germline assignment: CDR1 MNHNY and CDR2 SVGAGI (reference sequence). The ends were cut back, 2 bases at V and 7 bases at J, with 18 bases in the middle. The CDR3 has 15 amino acids. This chain's CDR3 is CASSYPRDGRGEQYF. CDR3 DNA: TGTGCCAGCAGTTACCCAAGGGACGGGCGTGGGGAGCAGTACTTC.

The chain links TRBV20-1 to TRBJ2-5, with D possibly TRBD2 on 6 matching bases. The CDR3 runs 14 residues. Germline CDR1 is DFQATT and CDR2 is SNEGSKA (reference sequence). The ends were cut back, 6 bases at V and 3 bases at J, with 17 bases in the middle. The CDR3 loop reads CSADPSGTEETQYF. As DNA, the CDR3 is TGCAGTGCCGACCCTTCCGGGACTGAAGAGACCCAGTACTTC.

The chain is built from TRBV15 and TRBJ2-2; D gene unclear. There are 15 residues in the CDR3. V lost 1 base and J lost 4, with 10 bases in between. The germline CDR1 and CDR2 sequences are LNHNV and YYDKDF (reference sequence). The CDR3 loop is CATSRARTPTGELFF. CDR3 coding DNA: TGTGCCACCAGCAGAGCCAGAACGCCCACCGGGGAGCTGTTTTTT.

This chain joins TRBV6-1 and TRBJ2-7; D is uncertain. V lost 2 bases and J lost 6, with 8 bases in between. This CDR3 is built from 12 residues. Germline CDR1 MNHNS, CDR2 SASEGT. The CDR3 DNA follows: TGTGCCAGCAGTGAACGCAGCTTCGAGCAGTACTTC. The encoded protein is CASSERSFEQYF.